Listed below are T cell receptor beta chains from one sample, sequenced in a study of glioma-infiltrating T cells. TCRdb re-called the multiplex PCR reads through MiXCR, storing one row per CDR3 protein. The data show a few hundred thousand distinct CDR3 sequences, 41% seen once. Specimen: glioma tissue, nonneoplastic brain tissue, or PBMCs (not recorded which). These receptors all stem from a human donor with low-grade glioma or glioblastoma, undergoing nonglioma brain surgery, or in good health (not recorded which). The CDR3 runs from the conserved cysteine through the conserved F or W. A D gene is named only where the DNA matches it firmly. Clone size is shown for a subset of rows, as once, few, many or a class of expanded clone.

j_call d_call clone_size v_call cdr3_nt cdr3_aa
TRBJ2-1 NA NA TRBV30 TGTGCCTGGGACCAGGACCATGAGCAGTTCTTC CAWDQDHEQFF
TRBJ1-2 NA few TRBV3-1 TGTGCCAGCAGCCTCGAGGCAGCAAACTATGGCTACACCTTC CASSLEAANYGYTF
TRBJ2-3 NA NA TRBV4-3 TGCGCCAGCAGCTGGGTCGAGGGGGATACGCAGTATTTT CASSWVEGDTQYF
TRBJ2-2 NA NA TRBV7-2 TGTGCCAGCAGGAGGGAAAACACCGGGGAGCTGTTTTTT CASRRENTGELFF
TRBJ2-7 NA NA TRBV6-1 TGTGCCAGCAGCGCCGGTTCGGTTGAGCAGTACTTC CASSAGSVEQYF
TRBJ1-2 NA NA TRBV7-2 TGTGCCAGCAGCTTAGCGAACAGGGAGGATGGCTACACCTTC CASSLANREDGYTF
TRBJ1-3 NA NA TRBV27 TGTGCCAGCAGTTTCGGTCTAGGGAACGCCATATATTTT CASSFGLGNAIYF
TRBJ2-2 NA NA TRBV7-9 TGTGCCAGCAGCTTAGGCTCCGGTGAGCTGTTTTTT CASSLGSGELFF
TRBJ1-1 NA few TRBV2 TGTGCCAGCACTGACACGGGGGGGAACACTGAAGCTTTCTTT CASTDTGGNTEAFF
TRBJ2-4 NA NA TRBV7-2 TGTGCCAGCAGCCCGCGCCCCACAAGGATATTGGCCAAAAACATTCAGTACTTC CASSPRPTRILAKNIQYF
TRBJ1-5 NA many TRBV6-2/TRBV6-3 TGTGCCAGCAGTTCAACGACGGAGAATCAGCCCCAGCATTTT CASSSTTENQPQHF
TRBJ1-1 NA once TRBV7-9 TGTGCCAGCAGCCGAGGACTGATGAACACTGAAGCTTTCTTT CASSRGLMNTEAFF
TRBJ2-1 TRBD2 NA TRBV28 TGTGCCAGCAGTTTAAAATTGTTGGCTAGCGGGAGGGCCGCGCATGAGCGGTTCTTC CASSLKLLASGRAAHERFF
TRBJ1-5 NA NA TRBV20-1 TGCAGTGCTAGAGGAGTTAGTTATAGCAATCAGCCCCAGCATTTT CSARGVSYSNQPQHF
TRBJ1-2 NA many TRBV6-2/TRBV6-3 TGTGCCAGCAGCCCCGGGCCTCTCACCTATGGCTACACCTTC CASSPGPLTYGYTF
TRBJ2-7 TRBD1 few TRBV12-3/TRBV12-4 TGTGCCAGCAGTTTATCGACAGGGGGCTACTACGAGCAGTACTTC CASSLSTGGYYEQYF
TRBJ1-2 NA few TRBV4-3 TGCGCCAGCAGCCAAGAAACGATGCACCGTACCGGCTACACCTTC CASSQETMHRTGYTF
TRBJ2-3 NA once TRBV7-2 TGTGCCAGCAGCCCCCGGCAGGGTTACACAGATACGCAGTATTTT CASSPRQGYTDTQYF
TRBJ1-1 NA many TRBV24-1 TGTGCCACCAGTTACAACGGGGAGACTGAAGCTTTCTTT CATSYNGETEAFF
TRBJ2-2 TRBD2 NA TRBV20-1 TGCAGTGCTAGACTAGCGGGAGCCCCCGGGGAGCTGTTTTTT CSARLAGAPGELFF
TRBJ2-3 NA NA TRBV20-1 TGCAGTGCTAGATTCTCTCTGGATACGCAGTATTTT CSARFSLDTQYF
TRBJ1-1 TRBD1 NA TRBV18 TGTGCCAGCTCACCACTAGACAGGGTTAACACTGAAGCTTTCTTT CASSPLDRVNTEAFF
TRBJ2-3 NA many TRBV28 TGTGCCAGCACCAACCTGAGGCGGTCTAGCACAGATACGCAGTATTTT CASTNLRRSSTDTQYF
TRBJ2-2 TRBD2 NA TRBV20-1 TGCAGTGTTCACCGACTAGCGGGAGGGCCTAACACCGGGGAGCTGTTTTTT CSVHRLAGGPNTGELFF
TRBJ2-7 TRBD1 NA TRBV15 TGTGCCACCAGCAGAGATCAACTGACGGACAGGGCGTCCCACGAGCAGTACTTC CATSRDQLTDRASHEQYF
TRBJ1-1 NA NA TRBV4-1 TGCGCCAGCAGGGCCCCTACCATGAACACTGAAGCTTTCTTT CASRAPTMNTEAFF
TRBJ1-5 TRBD1 NA TRBV2 TGTGCCAGCAGAGTAAGGGACAGGGGGGTCCAAGGTCAGCCCCAGCATTTT CASRVRDRGVQGQPQHF
TRBJ2-6 TRBD1 NA TRBV6-1 TGTGCCAGCAGTGGGGACAGCTATGGGGCCAACGTCCTGACTTTC CASSGDSYGANVLTF
TRBJ2-3 TRBD2 NA TRBV15 TGTGCTACCAGCAGCGGGATTAGCGGACCCACAGATACGCAGTATTTT CATSSGISGPTDTQYF
TRBJ2-1 TRBD2 once TRBV6-2/TRBV6-3 TGTGCCAGCAGTTACTTGCGGACTAGCGGGGGTAATGAGCAGTTCTTC CASSYLRTSGGNEQFF
TRBJ2-5 TRBD1 NA TRBV19 TGTGCCAGTAGGGGGACAGCCACCCAAGAGACCCAGTACTTC CASRGTATQETQYF
TRBJ1-5 NA many TRBV15 TGTGCCACCAGCAGAGCTGCGATTACTAGCAATCAGCCCCAGCATTTT CATSRAAITSNQPQHF
TRBJ2-5 TRBD2 NA TRBV4-1 TGCGCCAGCAGCCAGTGGACTAGCGGGGGGTACCAAGAGACCCAGTACTTC CASSQWTSGGYQETQYF
TRBJ2-3 NA many TRBV7-2 TGTGCCAGCAGCCCGGAAATATATACGCAGTATTTT CASSPEIYTQYF
TRBJ2-2 NA NA TRBV4-3 TGCGCCAGCAGCCAGACGACGGGACACCTGAACACCGGGGAGCTGTTTTTT CASSQTTGHLNTGELFF
TRBJ1-5 NA few TRBV19 TGTGCCAGTAGCTGGCGTGACGACAATCAGCCCCAGCATTTT CASSWRDDNQPQHF
TRBJ1-2 NA NA TRBV7-2 TGTGCCAGCAGCCCCGGTCCGGAGAGGGACGGCTACACCTTC CASSPGPERDGYTF
TRBJ2-5 NA NA TRBV7-2 TGTGCCAGCAGCTTTTTGGGTCCAGAGACCCAGTACTTC CASSFLGPETQYF
TRBJ2-7 NA many TRBV20-1 TGCAGTGCGGAGGGACAGTCGTCCTACGAGCAGTACTTC CSAEGQSSYEQYF
TRBJ1-4 NA many TRBV28 TGTGCCAGCAGTCTAGAGGGAAGCGGTAATGAAAAACTGTTTTTT CASSLEGSGNEKLFF
TRBJ1-5 NA NA TRBV5-4 TGTGCCAGCAGCCCGTCGGGGGGGTTAAATCAGCCCCAGCATTTT CASSPSGGLNQPQHF
TRBJ1-1 NA NA TRBV28 TGTGCCAGCAGTTCCTTCAGACCCCAGGGCCACACTGAAGCTTTCTTT CASSSFRPQGHTEAFF
TRBJ2-7 NA NA TRBV4-1 TGCGCCAGCAGCGGGGAGGACCCCTACGAGCAGTACTTC CASSGEDPYEQYF
TRBJ2-7 TRBD2 few TRBV25-1 TGTGCCAGCAGTGTTCAGGGACTAGCGGGACCCTACGAGCAGTACTTC CASSVQGLAGPYEQYF
TRBJ2-5 NA many TRBV27 TGTGCCAGCAGGCCCCTCGTTTCAGGGGTGCAGACCCAGTACTTC CASRPLVSGVQTQYF
TRBJ2-3 NA NA TRBV4-1 TGCGCCAGCAGCCAAGATCGGTGGACGTTCACAGATACGCAGTATTTT CASSQDRWTFTDTQYF
TRBJ2-1 NA few TRBV27 TGTGCCAGCAGTTTAATTGGCAGCGGAGGTTACAATGAGCAGTTCTTC CASSLIGSGGYNEQFF